The rows below give T cell receptor beta chains drawn from one sample of a study of cytomegalovirus exposure and HLA in healthy donors. Sequencing was performed with immunoSEQ multiplex PCR; in TCRdb, only in-frame clones are kept and a portion is missing. The profile shows roughly 50,000 clones, roughly 93% of them singletons. The sequenced material came from PBMCs. These receptors were obtained from a woman younger than 30 in good health and CMV-seropositive. CDR3s include the opening cysteine and the closing phenylalanine or tryptophan. The size entry is marked missing in some rows and otherwise reads once, few, many or a size class.

J: TRBJ2-7
size: .
V: TRBV7-3
CDR3: CASSLRGDKGFEQYF

J: TRBJ2-7
size: .
V: TRBV4-3
CDR3: CASSQDPGGSYEQYF

J: TRBJ2-7
size: .
V: TRBV5-6
CDR3: CASSFGVSYEQYF

J: TRBJ1-1
size: once
V: TRBV7-8
CDR3: CASSPTRGLNTEAFF

J: TRBJ1-5
size: .
V: TRBV6-4
CDR3: CASSEGDSNQPQHF

J: TRBJ1-1
size: .
V: TRBV27
CDR3: CASSFRGKWGTEAFF

J: TRBJ2-5
size: .
V: TRBV14
CDR3: CASSLQGGVKLQETQYF

J: TRBJ2-1
size: .
V: TRBV27
CDR3: CASRTEKAYNEQFF

J: TRBJ1-2
size: .
V: TRBV7-9
CDR3: CASSPRDREATGYGYTF

J: TRBJ2-7
size: .
V: TRBV29-1
CDR3: CSVVPDRSSYEQYF

J: TRBJ1-1
size: .
V: TRBV7-2
CDR3: CASSSGRGFVAFF

J: TRBJ2-1
size: .
V: TRBV7-8
CDR3: CASSLAQTGSSHDYNEQFF

J: TRBJ2-5
size: .
V: TRBV29-1
CDR3: CSVVPRGARETQYF

J: TRBJ2-7
size: .
V: TRBV30
CDR3: CAWTPDRNPYEQYF

J: TRBJ1-3
size: .
V: TRBV2
CDR3: CASNEGQGVWSGNTIYF

J: TRBJ1-2
size: .
V: TRBV7-2
CDR3: CASSRDSGYGYTF

J: TRBJ2-7
size: .
V: TRBV5-4
CDR3: CASSLVPGQSYEQYF

J: TRBJ2-3
size: .
V: TRBV6-5
CDR3: CASTRGDTQYF

J: TRBJ1-3
size: .
V: TRBV4-1
CDR3: CASSQAGLQNTIYF

J: TRBJ1-2
size: .
V: TRBV9
CDR3: CASSVQGAYGYTF

J: TRBJ1-2
size: .
V: TRBV28
CDR3: CASSFSGTGVRGYTF

J: TRBJ1-4
size: .
V: TRBV25-1
CDR3: CASSEGRKGANEKLFF

J: TRBJ1-6
size: .
V: TRBV6-1
CDR3: CASSAESGGNSPLHF

J: TRBJ1-5
size: .
V: TRBV7-6
CDR3: CASSSEQGSNQPQHF

J: TRBJ1-5
size: .
V: TRBV2
CDR3: CASHTERVNQPQHF

J: TRBJ2-1
size: .
V: TRBV29-1
CDR3: CSVEGISYNEQFF

J: TRBJ2-6
size: once
V: TRBV9
CDR3: CASSVVRDTQIARANVLTF

J: TRBJ2-1
size: .
V: TRBV28
CDR3: CASSLTWAAGVYNEQFF

J: TRBJ1-1
size: medium-sized
V: TRBV4-3
CDR3: CASSQDLVSGTEAFF

J: TRBJ2-1
size: few
V: TRBV6-5
CDR3: CASRKRGYINEQFF

J: TRBJ2-7
size: .
V: TRBV5-1
CDR3: CASSLGTGGSYEQYF

J: TRBJ1-1
size: .
V: TRBV4-1
CDR3: CASSQMGTGAMNTEAFF

J: TRBJ2-3
size: .
V: TRBV6-5
CDR3: CASSFDLAGGTDTQYF

J: TRBJ2-7
size: .
V: TRBV5-4
CDR3: CASSLGGEQYF

J: TRBJ2-3
size: .
V: TRBV6-1
CDR3: CATDGTGSTDTQYF

J: TRBJ2-3
size: .
V: TRBV25-1
CDR3: CASSEGGSITDTQYF

J: TRBJ1-2
size: .
V: TRBV20-1
CDR3: CSARSSYGYTF

J: TRBJ2-1
size: .
V: TRBV29-1
CDR3: CSDRTGSPTMSSSSGQFF

J: TRBJ1-5
size: once
V: TRBV16
CDR3: CASSQAGYSNQPQHF

J: TRBJ2-1
size: .
V: TRBV20-1
CDR3: CSAIQLHEQFF

J: TRBJ1-3
size: .
V: TRBV18
CDR3: CASSPPKDRASGNTIYF

J: TRBJ2-1
size: .
V: TRBV4-2
CDR3: CASSQLGTSGGYNEQFF

J: TRBJ1-6
size: .
V: TRBV11-2
CDR3: CASSLTTYNSPLHF

J: TRBJ2-1
size: .
V: TRBV18
CDR3: CASSPPGSVTGSYNEQFF

J: TRBJ2-5
size: .
V: TRBV7-2
CDR3: CASSLAGTSGQETQYF